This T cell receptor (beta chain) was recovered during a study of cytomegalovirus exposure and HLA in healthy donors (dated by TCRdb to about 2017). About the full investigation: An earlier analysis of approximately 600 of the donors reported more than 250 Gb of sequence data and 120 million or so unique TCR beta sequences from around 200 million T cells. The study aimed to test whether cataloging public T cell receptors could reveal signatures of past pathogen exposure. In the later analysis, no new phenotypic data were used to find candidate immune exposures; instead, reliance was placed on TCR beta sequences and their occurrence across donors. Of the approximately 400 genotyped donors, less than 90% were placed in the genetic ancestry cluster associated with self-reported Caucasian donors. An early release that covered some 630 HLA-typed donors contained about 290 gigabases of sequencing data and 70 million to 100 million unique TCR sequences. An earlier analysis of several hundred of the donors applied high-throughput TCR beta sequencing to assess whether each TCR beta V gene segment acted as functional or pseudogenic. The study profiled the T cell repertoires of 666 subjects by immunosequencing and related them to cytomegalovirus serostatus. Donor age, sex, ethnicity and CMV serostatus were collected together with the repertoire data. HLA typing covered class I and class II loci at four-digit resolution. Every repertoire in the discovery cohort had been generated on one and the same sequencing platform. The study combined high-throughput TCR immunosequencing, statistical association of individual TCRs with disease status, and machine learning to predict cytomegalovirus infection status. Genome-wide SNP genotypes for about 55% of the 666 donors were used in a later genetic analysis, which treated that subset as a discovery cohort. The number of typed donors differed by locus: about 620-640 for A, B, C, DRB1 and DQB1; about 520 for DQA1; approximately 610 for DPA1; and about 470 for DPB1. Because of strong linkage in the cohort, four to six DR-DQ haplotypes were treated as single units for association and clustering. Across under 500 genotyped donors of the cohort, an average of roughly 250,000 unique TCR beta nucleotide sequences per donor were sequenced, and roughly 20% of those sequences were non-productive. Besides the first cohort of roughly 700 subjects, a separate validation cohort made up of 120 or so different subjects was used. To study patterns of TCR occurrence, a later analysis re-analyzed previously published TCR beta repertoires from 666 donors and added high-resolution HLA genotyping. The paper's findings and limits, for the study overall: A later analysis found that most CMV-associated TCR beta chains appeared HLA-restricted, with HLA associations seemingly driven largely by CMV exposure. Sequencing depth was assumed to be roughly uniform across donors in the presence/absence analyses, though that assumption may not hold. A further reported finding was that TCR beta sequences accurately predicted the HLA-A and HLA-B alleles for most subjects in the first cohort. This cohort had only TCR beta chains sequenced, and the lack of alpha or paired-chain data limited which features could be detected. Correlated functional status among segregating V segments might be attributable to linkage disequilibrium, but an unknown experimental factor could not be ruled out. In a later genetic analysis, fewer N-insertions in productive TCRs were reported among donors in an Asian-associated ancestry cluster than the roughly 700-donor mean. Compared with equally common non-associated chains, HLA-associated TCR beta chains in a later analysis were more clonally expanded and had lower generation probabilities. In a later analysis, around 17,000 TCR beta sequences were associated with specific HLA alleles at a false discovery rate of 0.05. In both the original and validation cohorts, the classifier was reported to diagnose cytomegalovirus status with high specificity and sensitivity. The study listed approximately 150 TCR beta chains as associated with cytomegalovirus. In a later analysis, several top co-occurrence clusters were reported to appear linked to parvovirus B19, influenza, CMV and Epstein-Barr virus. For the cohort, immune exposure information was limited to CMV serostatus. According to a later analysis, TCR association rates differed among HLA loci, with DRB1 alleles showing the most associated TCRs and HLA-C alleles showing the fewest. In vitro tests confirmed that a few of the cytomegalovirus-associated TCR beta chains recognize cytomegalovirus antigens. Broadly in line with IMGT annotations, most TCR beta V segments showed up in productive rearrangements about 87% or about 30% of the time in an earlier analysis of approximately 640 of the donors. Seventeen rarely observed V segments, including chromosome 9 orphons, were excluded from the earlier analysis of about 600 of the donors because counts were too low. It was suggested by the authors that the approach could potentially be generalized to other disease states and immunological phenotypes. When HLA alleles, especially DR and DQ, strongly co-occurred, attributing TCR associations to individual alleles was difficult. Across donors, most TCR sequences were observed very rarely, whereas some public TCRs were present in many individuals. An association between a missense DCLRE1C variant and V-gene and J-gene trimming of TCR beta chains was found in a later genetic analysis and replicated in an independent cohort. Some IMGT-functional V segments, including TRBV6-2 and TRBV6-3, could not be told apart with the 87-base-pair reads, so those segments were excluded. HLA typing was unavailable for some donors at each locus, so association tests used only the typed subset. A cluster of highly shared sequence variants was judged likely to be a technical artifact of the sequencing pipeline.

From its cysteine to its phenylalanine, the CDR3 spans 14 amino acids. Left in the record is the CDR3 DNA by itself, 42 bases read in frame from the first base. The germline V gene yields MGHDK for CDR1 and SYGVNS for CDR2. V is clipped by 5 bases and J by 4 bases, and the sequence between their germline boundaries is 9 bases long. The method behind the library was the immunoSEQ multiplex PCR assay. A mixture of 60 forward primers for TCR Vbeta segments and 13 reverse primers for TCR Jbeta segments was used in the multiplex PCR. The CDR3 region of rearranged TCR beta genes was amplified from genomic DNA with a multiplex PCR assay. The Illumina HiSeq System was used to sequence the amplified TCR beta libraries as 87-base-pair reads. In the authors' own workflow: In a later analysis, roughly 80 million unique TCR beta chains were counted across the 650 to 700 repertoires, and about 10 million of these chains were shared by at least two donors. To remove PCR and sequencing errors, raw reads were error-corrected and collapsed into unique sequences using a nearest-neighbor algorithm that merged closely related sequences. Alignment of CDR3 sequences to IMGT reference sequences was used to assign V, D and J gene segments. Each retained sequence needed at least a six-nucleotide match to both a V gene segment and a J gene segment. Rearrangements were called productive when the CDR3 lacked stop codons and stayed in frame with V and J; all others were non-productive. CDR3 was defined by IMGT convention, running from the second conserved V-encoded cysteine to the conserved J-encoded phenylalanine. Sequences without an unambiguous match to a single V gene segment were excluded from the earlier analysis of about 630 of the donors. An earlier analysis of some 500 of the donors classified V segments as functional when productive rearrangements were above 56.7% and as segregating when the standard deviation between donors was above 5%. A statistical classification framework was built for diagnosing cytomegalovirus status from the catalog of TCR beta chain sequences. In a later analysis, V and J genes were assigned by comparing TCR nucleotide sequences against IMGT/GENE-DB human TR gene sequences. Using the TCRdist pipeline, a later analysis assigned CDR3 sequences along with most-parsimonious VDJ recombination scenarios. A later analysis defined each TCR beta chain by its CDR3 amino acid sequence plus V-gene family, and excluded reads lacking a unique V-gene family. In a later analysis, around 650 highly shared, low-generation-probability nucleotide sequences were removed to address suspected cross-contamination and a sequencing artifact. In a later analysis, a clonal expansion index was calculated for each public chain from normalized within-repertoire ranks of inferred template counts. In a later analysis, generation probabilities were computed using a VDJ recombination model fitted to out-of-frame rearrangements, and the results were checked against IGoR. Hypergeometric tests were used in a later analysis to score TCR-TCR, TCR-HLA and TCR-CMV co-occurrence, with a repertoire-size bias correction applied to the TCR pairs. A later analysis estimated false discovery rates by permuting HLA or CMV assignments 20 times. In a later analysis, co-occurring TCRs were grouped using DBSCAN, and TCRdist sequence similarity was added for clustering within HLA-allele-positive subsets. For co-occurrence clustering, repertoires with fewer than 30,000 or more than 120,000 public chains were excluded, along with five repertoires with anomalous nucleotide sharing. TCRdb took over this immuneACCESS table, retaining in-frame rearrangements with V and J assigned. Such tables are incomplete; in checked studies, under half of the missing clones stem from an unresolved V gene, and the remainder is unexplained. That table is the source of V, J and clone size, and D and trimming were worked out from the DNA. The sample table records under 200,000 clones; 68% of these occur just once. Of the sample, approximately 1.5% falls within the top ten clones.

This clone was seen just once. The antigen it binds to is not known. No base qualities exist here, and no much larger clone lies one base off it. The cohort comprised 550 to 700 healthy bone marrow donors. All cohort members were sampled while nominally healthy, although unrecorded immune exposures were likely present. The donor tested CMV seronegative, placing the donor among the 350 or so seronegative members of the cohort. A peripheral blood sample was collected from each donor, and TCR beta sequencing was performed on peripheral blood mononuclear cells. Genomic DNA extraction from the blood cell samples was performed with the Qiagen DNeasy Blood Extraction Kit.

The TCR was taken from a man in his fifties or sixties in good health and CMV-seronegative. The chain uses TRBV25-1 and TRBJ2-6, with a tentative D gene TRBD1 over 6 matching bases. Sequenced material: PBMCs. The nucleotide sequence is TGTGCCAGCAGTACAGGGTACGGGGCCAACGTCCTGACTTTC. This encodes CASSTGYGANVLTF.